This T cell receptor (beta chain) was identified during a study of blood T cell repertoires in COVID-19. Turning to the study itself: Acute-phase and convalescent COVID-19 samples originated in the United States, Italy and Spain.

The CDR3 has 15 residues. Between the trimmed V and J ends, which lost 1 base and 0 bases, there was a span of 10 bases. In germline, CDR1 is SGHAT, CDR2 FQDESV (reference sequence). Those enrolled in Seattle joined during active infection and were followed longitudinally afterward. Methods used by the authors: Scientists estimated how many nucleated cells there were by amplifying reference gene primers. Profiling relied on immunoSEQ multiplex PCR, and the TCRdb table lists in-frame clones only, not all of them. For V, J and clone size, that table is used; D and trimming come from the DNA. The data show about 60,000 clones, about four fifths seen once.

The sample consisted of peripheral blood. The sequence was collected from a man aged 55-75 years with COVID-19, enrolled during active disease. The chain recombines TRBV11-1 with TRBJ2-7; a possible D gene is TRBD1 (6 bases). CDR3 sequence (DNA): TGTGCCAGCAGCTTAGGGCAGGGGCCCTCCTACGAGCAGTACTTC. It specifies CASSLGQGPSYEQYF.